The 10 T cell receptor beta chains in this list originate from one sample, sequenced in a study of T cell changes during pregnancy in multiple sclerosis. The data were produced by immunoSEQ multiplex PCR, yet TCRdb's version contains in-frame clones alone and is incomplete. The top ten hold around 2.5% of the sample, which has 60,000 to 70,000 clones, 92% seen once. Sample: peripheral blood, taken in the second trimester of pregnancy. The receptors derive from a female donor in good health, enrolled as a control in a pregnancy study.

The chain links TRBV18 to TRBJ2-2; 7 bases map to TRBD1. Germline-derived CDR1 and CDR2 are KGHSH and LQKENI. The CDR3 length is 15 residues. The ends lost 4 bases at V and 3 bases at J; junction bases unmatched: 5. The CDR3: CASSRDREDTGELFF. CDR3 sequence (DNA): TGTGCCAGCTCACGAGACAGGGAAGACACCGGGGAGCTGTTTTTT.

The genes are TRBV18 and TRBJ1-3; the match to TRBD1 covers 7 bases. J lost 4 bases, V lost 5 bases, and 2 bases had no gene match. There are 13 residues in the CDR3. Germline V gives CDR1 KGHSH, CDR2 LQKENI. CDR3 bases: TGTGCCAGCTCATGGGACAGAGGAAACACCATATATTTT. As protein: CASSWDRGNTIYF.

J is TRBJ2-5 and V is TRBV28; D gene uncertain. Germline lookup yields CDR1 MDHEN and CDR2 SYDVKM. V was clipped by 5 bases and J by 1 base, with 5 bases between them. CDR3 length: 12 amino acids. For the CDR3, the DNA is TGTGCCAGCAGTCCCTTCCAAGAGACCCAGTACTTC. Translating it yields CASSPFQETQYF.

The chain couples TRBV29-1 to TRBJ1-2; D is perhaps TRBD1 (6 bases). This CDR3 is 13 amino acids long. The V and J ends lost 4 bases and 7 bases respectively, with 16 bases between them. Germline-derived CDR1 and CDR2 are SQVTM and ANQGSEA. The CDR3 DNA reads TGCAGCGTTGGCGCAGGGGAAGGAGTTGGCTACACCTTC. Its protein product is CSVGAGEGVGYTF.

This rearrangement joins TRBV25-1 to TRBJ2-1, with D maybe TRBD1 (6 bases). This CDR3 is 12 amino acids long. Germline-derived CDR1 and CDR2 are MGHDK and SYGVNS. V lost 4 bases, J lost 8 bases, and 9 bases lay in between. The DNA for the CDR3 is TGTGCCAGCAGTGTTACAGGGTATGAGCAGTTCTTC. This gives the protein CASSVTGYEQFF.

The rearrangement links TRBV6-1 to TRBJ2-2; TRBD2 aligns across 10 bases. V lost 5 bases, J lost 6 bases, and 0 bases stayed unmatched. Germline V gene sequence: CDR1 MNHNS, CDR2 SASEGT. The length of the CDR3 is 13 residues. As DNA, the CDR3 is TGTGCCAGCAGTCTAGCGGGAGCCGGGGAGCTGTTTTTT. It is translated as CASSLAGAGELFF.

CDR3 residues: CASSLRTSTETQYF. Written as DNA, the CDR3 is TGTGCCAGCAGCCTACGGACTAGCACAGAGACCCAGTACTTC. The chain couples TRBV7-2 to TRBJ2-5, with TRBD2 identical over 8 bases. The V gene's germline CDR1 is SGHTA and CDR2 FQGNSA. The trim removed 5 bases at V and 4 bases at J, leaving 6 bases unmatched. This CDR3 contains 14 residues.

The rearrangement uses TRBV6-1 and TRBJ2-7, with 12 bases identical to TRBD2. J gave up 3 bases and V 5 bases, and 5 bases lay outside the gene matches. The germline V gene has CDR1 MNHNS and CDR2 SASEGT. This CDR3 is 15 amino acids long. The CDR3 reads CASSQETSGSYEQYF. The DNA for the CDR3 is TGTGCCAGCAGTCAAGAGACTAGCGGGAGCTACGAGCAGTACTTC.

This sequence joins TRBV29-1 and TRBJ2-3; 8 bases map to TRBD1. This CDR3 region has 14 residues. CDR1 and CDR2 (germline): SQVTM, ANQGSEA. V lost 6 bases and J lost 5; bases outside the gene matches: 10. The CDR3 coding sequence is TGCAGCGTAGGAGGACAGGGATTAATAGATACGCAGTATTTT. This sequence encodes CSVGGQGLIDTQYF.

This clone was seen once. V is TRBV10-3 and J is TRBJ1-4; 8 bases match TRBD1. This CDR3 spans 14 amino acids. Germline lookup yields CDR1 ENHRY and CDR2 SYGVKD. J gave up 0 bases and V 10 bases, and 4 bases lay outside the gene matches. The DNA of the CDR3 is TGTGCCAGCGGACAGGGTGCAACTAATGAAAAACTGTTTTTT. Translated: CASGQGATNEKLFF.